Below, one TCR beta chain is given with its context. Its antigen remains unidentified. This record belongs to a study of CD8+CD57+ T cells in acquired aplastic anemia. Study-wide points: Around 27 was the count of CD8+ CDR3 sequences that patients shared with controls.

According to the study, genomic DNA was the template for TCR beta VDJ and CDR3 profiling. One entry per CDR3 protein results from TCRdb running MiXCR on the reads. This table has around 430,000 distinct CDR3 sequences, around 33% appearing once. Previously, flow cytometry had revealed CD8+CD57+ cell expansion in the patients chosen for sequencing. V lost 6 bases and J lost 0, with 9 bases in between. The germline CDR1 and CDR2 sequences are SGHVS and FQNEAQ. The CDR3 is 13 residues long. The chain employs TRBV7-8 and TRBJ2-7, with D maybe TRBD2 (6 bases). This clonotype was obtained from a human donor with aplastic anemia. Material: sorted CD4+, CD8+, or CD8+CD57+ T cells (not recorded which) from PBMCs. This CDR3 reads CASSIGSSYEQYF. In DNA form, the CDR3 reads TGTGCCAGCAGTATCGGGAGCTCCTACGAGCAGTACTTC. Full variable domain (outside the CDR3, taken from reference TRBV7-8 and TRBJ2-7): GAGVSQSPRYKVAKRGQDVALRCDPISGHVSLFWYQQALGQGPEFLTYFQNEAQLDKSGLPSDRFFAERPEGSVSTLKIQRTQQEDSAVYLCASSIGSSYEQYFGPGTRLTVT.